The clone carrying this TCR beta chain has a handful of counts. This entry is derived from a study of blood T cells in healthy people across ages. CDR1 and CDR2 (germline): MNHEY, SVGEGT. Trimming removed 7 bases at V and 3 bases at J, with 7 bases between. The CDR3 has 11 amino acids. The authors ran a second PCR of about 6 to 12 cycles using a sample-barcoded 5' primer and a J-beta primer mix. Any given sample supplied a minimum of 2.5 million CDR3-containing paired-end reads. One entry per CDR3 protein results from TCRdb running MiXCR on the 5' RACE reads. The data contain roughly 1,100,000 distinct CDR3 sequences, roughly a quarter of them singletons. These same data were also listed under a study on T cells of mothers and their children.

This TCR came from a girl aged 2 to 10 in good health. The chain couples TRBV6-2 or TRBV6-3 to TRBJ2-7; no firm D call. Sequencing was carried out using blood. CDR3 in DNA: TGTGCCAGCACATCCAACTACGAGCAGTACTTC. It yields the protein CASTSNYEQYF.